Listed below are T cell receptor beta chains from one sample, sequenced in a study of blood T cell repertoires in COVID-19. This table comes from immunoSEQ multiplex PCR, and its TCRdb copy is limited to in-frame clones, with some not included. The sample includes about 160,000 clones, less than 85% of them seen just once. The sample consisted of peripheral blood. The receptor source for this set is a woman between 40 and 55 years old with COVID-19, enrolled during active disease. CDR3s include the opening cysteine and the closing phenylalanine or tryptophan. D genes are given only for firm matches. Size values are once, few and many counts, or a class for expanded clones, and some rows have none.

d_call j_call clone_size v_call cdr3_nt cdr3_aa
TRBD1 TRBJ2-5 . TRBV12-3/TRBV12-4 TGTGCCAGCAGCCGGGACAGGGGAGAGACCCAGTACTTC CASSRDRGETQYF
. TRBJ2-5 . TRBV7-2 TGTGCCAGCAGCAAAAGAGTCCGGGAGACCCAGTACTTC CASSKRVRETQYF
. TRBJ1-2 . TRBV10-3 TGTGCCATCAGTGAGGACCAGGGAAGTGATGGCTACACCTTC CAISEDQGSDGYTF
TRBD2 TRBJ2-1 . TRBV27 TGTGCCAGCAGTTTATCGATCCGGGGGGACTCCTACAATGAGCAGTTCTTC CASSLSIRGDSYNEQFF
. TRBJ1-6 . TRBV30 TGTGCCACAAAGAGGGACTCCTATAATTCACCCCTCCACTTT CATKRDSYNSPLHF
TRBD2 TRBJ2-2 . TRBV28 TGTGCCAGCGGGGTGGGAGGGGACCCCGGGGAGCTGTTTTTT CASGVGGDPGELFF
. TRBJ1-2 many TRBV27 TGTGCCAGCACACCCATCGGAAGATCACAGAGCTATGGCTACACCTTC CASTPIGRSQSYGYTF
TRBD1 TRBJ1-2 . TRBV29-1 TGCAGCGTAGTCCTACAGGGGACGGGTGGCTACACCTTC CSVVLQGTGGYTF
TRBD1 TRBJ1-2 . TRBV2 TGTGCCAGCAGCAGGGACAGGGATGGCTACACCTTC CASSRDRDGYTF
. TRBJ1-2 . TRBV20-1 TGCAGTGCCCCCGACTATGGCTACACCTTC CSAPDYGYTF
. TRBJ1-1 . TRBV5-1 TGCGCCAGCAGCTTGCTGGGCCCAGAACGGTCTGAAGCTTTCTTT CASSLLGPERSEAFF
. TRBJ2-1 . TRBV10-2 TGCGCCCGCAGCCGGCGGGGTAGCTCCTACAATGAGCAGTTCTTC CARSRRGSSYNEQFF
. TRBJ2-3 . TRBV27 TGTGCCAGCAGTTTGCGGACAGATACGCAGTATTTT CASSLRTDTQYF
. TRBJ2-1 . TRBV18 TGTGCCAGCTCACCGGCTCTAGCCGGGAATGAGCAGTTCTTC CASSPALAGNEQFF
TRBD1 TRBJ2-1 . TRBV15 TGTGCCACCAGCAGAGATTTACAGGGGACCAATGAGCAGTTCTTC CATSRDLQGTNEQFF
TRBD1 TRBJ2-2 once TRBV24-1 TGTGCCACCAGTGATTATACGGGACAGGGGACGTTCGCGAACACCGGGGAGCTGTTTTTT CATSDYTGQGTFANTGELFF
. TRBJ2-3 . TRBV18 TGTGCCAGCTCACCGAGGCCCGGTAGCACAGATACGCAGTATTTT CASSPRPGSTDTQYF
. TRBJ1-5 . TRBV28 TGTGCCAGCAGTCCACAGACAGTTAATCAGCCCCAGCATTTT CASSPQTVNQPQHF
. TRBJ2-7 . TRBV7-9 TGTGCCAGCAGCAGGATGGATCGGGACGAGCAGTACTTC CASSRMDRDEQYF
TRBD2 TRBJ2-1 . TRBV9 TGTGCCAGCAGCGTAGTGGCTAGCGGGGGCCTCTACAATGAGCAGTTCTTC CASSVVASGGLYNEQFF
TRBD2 TRBJ2-3 . TRBV5-1 TGCGCCAGCAGTTTGGGCGGGGTTCGGGGGGCAGATACGCAGTATTTT CASSLGGVRGADTQYF
. TRBJ1-5 . TRBV12-3/TRBV12-4 TGTGCCAGCAGTTATAGTAGCAATCAGCCCCAGCATTTT CASSYSSNQPQHF
. TRBJ1-3 once TRBV6-5 TGTGCCAGCAGTTACTCGGGCGCCAAAGGAAACACCATATATTTT CASSYSGAKGNTIYF
. TRBJ1-2 . TRBV6-5 TGTGCCAGCAGTTACTCCGGTTCAGCCAGGCACTATGGCTACACCTTC CASSYSGSARHYGYTF
. TRBJ2-7 . TRBV6-5 TGTGCCAGCAGTTACTTTGGCGGGCAAAGCTCCTACGAGCAGTACTTC CASSYFGGQSSYEQYF
TRBD2 TRBJ2-3 . TRBV3-1/TRBV3-2 TGTGCCAGCAGCCAAGATCGGACTAGTTTGGATACGCAGTATTTT CASSQDRTSLDTQYF
TRBD2 TRBJ2-1 . TRBV4-1 TGCGCCAGCAGCCAAGATATGGGCCTAGCGGGAAGGGACAATGAGCAGTTCTTC CASSQDMGLAGRDNEQFF
. TRBJ2-7 . TRBV4-1 TGCGCCAGCAGCCTCCGGACAGTTGGGGAGGAGCAGTACTTC CASSLRTVGEEQYF
TRBD2 TRBJ2-5 . TRBV11-2 TGTGCCAGCAGCTTAGGGACTAGCGGGGAGACCCAGTACTTC CASSLGTSGETQYF
. TRBJ2-7 . TRBV29-1 TGCAGCGTTAACTCGGAGGGGCCGCAGTACTTC CSVNSEGPQYF
TRBD2 TRBJ2-1 . TRBV15 TGTGCCACCAGCAGAGATAAACTAGCGGGAGGGAAGCAGTTCTTC CATSRDKLAGGKQFF
TRBD2 TRBJ2-1 . TRBV4-1 TGCGCCAGCAGCCAAGTAGGCGCGGGGGGATTGGGTGAGCAGTTCTTC CASSQVGAGGLGEQFF
. TRBJ2-7 . TRBV6-5 TGTGCCACCCGGACTGGCTACGAGCAGTACTTC CATRTGYEQYF
TRBD2 TRBJ2-1 many TRBV11-2 TGTGCCAGCAGCTTAGAGACTAGCGGGAGGTATGAGCAGTTCTTC CASSLETSGRYEQFF
. TRBJ1-1 . TRBV5-6 TGTGCCAGCAGCTTGGCACAGGGTTCTGAAGCTTTCTTT CASSLAQGSEAFF
. TRBJ2-3 . TRBV3-1/TRBV3-2 TGTGCCAGCAGCCAAGCGGGAGCCTACGAGGCAGATACGCAGTATTTT CASSQAGAYEADTQYF
. TRBJ1-2 few TRBV12-3/TRBV12-4 TGTGCCAGCAGTTTGGGAGTGGCATATGGCTACACCTTC CASSLGVAYGYTF
TRBD1 TRBJ2-3 . TRBV6-5 TGTGCCAGCAGACAACAGGGGCTCCCCACAGATACGCAGTATTTT CASRQQGLPTDTQYF
TRBD1 TRBJ1-2 few TRBV7-9 TGTGCCAGCACTAGAACTCTAAACGACAGGGTTAACTATGGCTACACCTTC CASTRTLNDRVNYGYTF
. TRBJ1-1 . TRBV5-6 TGTGCCAGCAGCTTAATCCAGGGGGAAGCTTTCTTT CASSLIQGEAFF
. TRBJ1-3 . TRBV2 TGTGCCAGCAGTGAACCCGGACAGGGAAACACCATATATTTT CASSEPGQGNTIYF
TRBD1 TRBJ2-5 . TRBV11-2 TGTGCCAGCAGCTTAGATAGGACAGGGGGCGAGACCCAGTACTTC CASSLDRTGGETQYF
TRBD1 TRBJ1-5 medium-sized TRBV30 TGTGCCTGGAGTCAAATAGGGGGCTTTCAGCCCCAGCATTTT CAWSQIGGFQPQHF
. TRBJ1-1 . TRBV6-2/TRBV6-3 TGTGCCAGCAGGCCTGACGCTACAGCCACTGAAGCTTTCTTT CASRPDATATEAFF
TRBD2 TRBJ2-3 . TRBV19 TGTGCCAGTAGGCTAGCGGGCACAGATACGCAGTATTTT CASRLAGTDTQYF
TRBD2 TRBJ2-1 . TRBV27 TGTGCCAGCAGTTTTTCCTCTAGCGGATTCTACAATGAGCAGTTCTTC CASSFSSSGFYNEQFF
. TRBJ2-7 few TRBV6-1 TGTGCCAGCAGTGAGGATCTCGAGGTATACGAGCAGTACTTC CASSEDLEVYEQYF
. TRBJ2-7 . TRBV6-5 TGTGCCAGCAGCAGGGGAGGGGGGCAAGAGCAGTACTTC CASSRGGGQEQYF
. TRBJ1-2 . TRBV11-2 TGTGCCAGCAGTAAACCGGGTCCTCAATATGGCTACACCTTC CASSKPGPQYGYTF
TRBD2 TRBJ2-5 . TRBV5-5 TGTGCCAGCAGCTCATCTAGCGGAGAGACCCAGTACTTC CASSSSSGETQYF
. TRBJ2-7 . TRBV6-5 TGTGCCAGCAGACAGACGGTCTCCTACGAGCAGTACTTC CASRQTVSYEQYF
. TRBJ1-2 . TRBV4-2 TGTGCCAGCAGACTGGGCGCCCGGTCCTATCAGAATTATGGCTACACCTTC CASRLGARSYQNYGYTF
. TRBJ1-3 . TRBV11-2 TGTGCCAGCAGCCCGGTGGCACTACCGAGCTCTGGAAACACCATATATTTT CASSPVALPSSGNTIYF
. TRBJ1-2 . TRBV5-1 TGCGCCAGCAGCTCATCCCGATCAGCGCGAGGCTACACCTTC CASSSSRSARGYTF